The clone carrying this T cell receptor (beta chain) was detected many times. Antigen: not known. Subjects with ophthalmopathy showed a Clinical Activity Score no lower than 3, a NOSPECS grade no lower than 4, and a duration shorter than 3 months. The diagnoses drew upon clinical symptoms, serum thyroxine and TRAb, thyroid ultrasound and orbital computed tomography. Researchers took RNA transcripts and amplified the TCR beta CDR3 regions from them. Primed by the HTBI set, a first-round RT-PCR was run on the TCR CDR3. TCRdb ran MiXCR on the multiplex PCR reads and lists one entry per CDR3 protein. This table holds roughly 240,000 distinct CDR3 sequences, roughly 17% found once. This specimen belongs to a study of T cells in Graves' hyperthyroidism and ophthalmopathy. Regarding the study as a whole: Most expanded thyroid clonotypes above 0.001 recurred in blood.

CDR1 MNHNS and CDR2 SASEGT come from the germline V gene. The CDR3 runs to 12 residues. V lost 10 bases to trimming and J lost 4 bases, with 12 bases between them. The chain couples TRBV6-1 to TRBJ2-3; tentatively, D is TRBD2 (5 bases). This TCR came from a woman aged 18-35 years with Graves' ophthalmopathy. The source material was blood. CDR3 in DNA: TGTGCCACCGATCCGGGGTCAGATACGCAGTATTTT. As protein: CATDPGSDTQYF.